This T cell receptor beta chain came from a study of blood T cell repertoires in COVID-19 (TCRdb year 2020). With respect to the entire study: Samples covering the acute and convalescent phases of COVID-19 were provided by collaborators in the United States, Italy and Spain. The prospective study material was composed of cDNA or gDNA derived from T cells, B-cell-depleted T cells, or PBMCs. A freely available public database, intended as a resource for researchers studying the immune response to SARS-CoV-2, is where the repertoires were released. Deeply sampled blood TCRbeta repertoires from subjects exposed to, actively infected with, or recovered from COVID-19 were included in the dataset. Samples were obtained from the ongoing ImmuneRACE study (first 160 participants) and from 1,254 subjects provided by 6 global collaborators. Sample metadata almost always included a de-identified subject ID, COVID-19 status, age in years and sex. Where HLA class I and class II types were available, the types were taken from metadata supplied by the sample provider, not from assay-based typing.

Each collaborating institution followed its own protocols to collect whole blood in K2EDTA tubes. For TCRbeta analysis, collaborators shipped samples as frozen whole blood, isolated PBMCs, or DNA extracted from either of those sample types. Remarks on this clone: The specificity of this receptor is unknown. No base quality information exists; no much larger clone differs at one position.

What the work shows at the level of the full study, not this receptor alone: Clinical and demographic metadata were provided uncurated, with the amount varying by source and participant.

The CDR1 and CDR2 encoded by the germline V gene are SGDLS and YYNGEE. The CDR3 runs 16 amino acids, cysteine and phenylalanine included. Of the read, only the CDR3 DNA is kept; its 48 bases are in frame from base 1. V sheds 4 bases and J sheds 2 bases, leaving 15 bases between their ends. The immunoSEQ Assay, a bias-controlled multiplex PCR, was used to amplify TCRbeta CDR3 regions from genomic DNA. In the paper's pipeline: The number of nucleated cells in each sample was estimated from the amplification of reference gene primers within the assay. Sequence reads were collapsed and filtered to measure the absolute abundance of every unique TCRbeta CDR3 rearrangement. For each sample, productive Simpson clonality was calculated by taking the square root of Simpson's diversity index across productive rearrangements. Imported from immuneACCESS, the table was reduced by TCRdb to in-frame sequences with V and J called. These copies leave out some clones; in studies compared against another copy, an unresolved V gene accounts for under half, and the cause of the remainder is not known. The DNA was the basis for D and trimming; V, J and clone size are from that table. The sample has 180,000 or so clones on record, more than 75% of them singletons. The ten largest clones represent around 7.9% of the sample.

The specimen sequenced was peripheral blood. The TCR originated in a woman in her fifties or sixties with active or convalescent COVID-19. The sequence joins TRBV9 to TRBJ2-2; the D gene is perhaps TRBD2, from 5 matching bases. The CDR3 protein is CASSPRVASNTGELFF. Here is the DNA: TGTGCCAGCAGCCCGCGGGTAGCGAGTAACACCGGGGAGCTGTTTTTT.